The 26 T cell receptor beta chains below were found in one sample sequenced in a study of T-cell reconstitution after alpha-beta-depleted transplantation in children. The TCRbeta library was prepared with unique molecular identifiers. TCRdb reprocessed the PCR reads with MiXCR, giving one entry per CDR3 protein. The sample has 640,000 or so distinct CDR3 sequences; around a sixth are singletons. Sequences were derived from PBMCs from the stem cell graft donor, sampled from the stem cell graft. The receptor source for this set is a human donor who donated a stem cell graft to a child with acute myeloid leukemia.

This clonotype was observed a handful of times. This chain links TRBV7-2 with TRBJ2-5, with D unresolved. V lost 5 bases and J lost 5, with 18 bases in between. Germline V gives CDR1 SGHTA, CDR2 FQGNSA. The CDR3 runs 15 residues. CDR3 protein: CASSPGTLGKETQYF. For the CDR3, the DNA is TGTGCCAGCAGCCCCGGCACATTGGGGAAGGAGACCCAGTACTTC.

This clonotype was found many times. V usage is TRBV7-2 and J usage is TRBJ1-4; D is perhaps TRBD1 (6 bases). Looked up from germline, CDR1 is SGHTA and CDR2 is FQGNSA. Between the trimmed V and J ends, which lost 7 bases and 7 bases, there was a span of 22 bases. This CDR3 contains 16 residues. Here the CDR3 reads CASTVSRGGGLEKLFF. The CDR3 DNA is TGTGCCAGCACCGTATCGAGGGGCGGGGGGCTTGAAAAACTGTTTTTT. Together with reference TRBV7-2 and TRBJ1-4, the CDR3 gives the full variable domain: GAGVSQSPSNKVTEKGKDVELRCDPISGHTALYWYRQSLGQGLEFLIYFQGNSAPDKSGLPSDRFSAERTGGSVSTLTIQRTQQEDSAVYLCASTVSRGGGLEKLFFGSGTQLSVL.

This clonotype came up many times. CDR3 sequence reads: CSVQGGNQPQHF. CDR3 nucleotide sequence: TGCAGCGTACAAGGGGGCAATCAGCCCCAGCATTTT. The rearrangement uses TRBV29-1 and TRBJ1-5; tentatively, D is TRBD1 (5 bases). V lost 6 bases, J lost 2 bases, and 8 bases lay in between. This CDR3 contains 12 residues. Germline V gene lookup returns CDR1 SQVTM and CDR2 ANQGSEA.

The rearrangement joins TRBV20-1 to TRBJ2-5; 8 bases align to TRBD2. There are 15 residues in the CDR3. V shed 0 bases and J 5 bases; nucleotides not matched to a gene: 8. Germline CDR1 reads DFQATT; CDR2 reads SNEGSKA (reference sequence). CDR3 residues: CSARDAGGPRETQYF. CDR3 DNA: TGCAGTGCTAGAGATGCGGGGGGCCCCCGGGAGACCCAGTACTTC.

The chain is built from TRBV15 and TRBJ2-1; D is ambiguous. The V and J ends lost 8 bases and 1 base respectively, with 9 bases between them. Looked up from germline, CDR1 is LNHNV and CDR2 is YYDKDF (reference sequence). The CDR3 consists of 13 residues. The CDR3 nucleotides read TGTGCCACCGAGAGGTCATCCTACAATGAGCAGTTCTTC. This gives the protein CATERSSYNEQFF. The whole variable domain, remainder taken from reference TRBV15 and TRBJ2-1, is DAMVIQNPRYQVTQFGKPVTLSCSQTLNHNVMYWYQQKSSQAPKLLFHYYDKDFNNEADTPDNFQSRRPNTSFCFLDIRSPGLGDTAMYLCATERSSYNEQFFGPGTRLTVL.

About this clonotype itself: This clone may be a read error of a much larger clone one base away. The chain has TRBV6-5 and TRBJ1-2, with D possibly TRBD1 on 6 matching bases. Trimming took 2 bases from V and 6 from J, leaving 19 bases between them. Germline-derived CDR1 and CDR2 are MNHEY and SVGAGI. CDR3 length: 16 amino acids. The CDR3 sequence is CASSYLRDTSNHGYTF. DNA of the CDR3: TGTGCCAGCAGTTACCTCCGGGACACCTCCAACCATGGCTACACCTTC.

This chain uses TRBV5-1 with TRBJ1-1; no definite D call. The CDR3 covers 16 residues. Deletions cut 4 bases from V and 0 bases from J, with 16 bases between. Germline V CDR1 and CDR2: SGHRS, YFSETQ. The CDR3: CASSKKFGVLNTEAFF. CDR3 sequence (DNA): TGCGCCAGCAGCAAGAAATTCGGAGTGTTGAACACTGAAGCTTTCTTT.

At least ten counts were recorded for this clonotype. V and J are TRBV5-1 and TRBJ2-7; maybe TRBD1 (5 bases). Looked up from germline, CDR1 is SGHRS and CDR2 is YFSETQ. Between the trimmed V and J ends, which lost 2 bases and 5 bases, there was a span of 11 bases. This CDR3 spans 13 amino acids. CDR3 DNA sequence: TGCGCCAGCAGCTTCCAGGGTACGGACGAGCAGTACTTC. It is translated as CASSFQGTDEQYF.

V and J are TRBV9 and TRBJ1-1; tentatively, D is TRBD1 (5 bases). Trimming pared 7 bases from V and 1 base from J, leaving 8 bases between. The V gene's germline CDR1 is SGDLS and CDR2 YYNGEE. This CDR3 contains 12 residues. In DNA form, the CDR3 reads TGTGCCAGCGGAACAGGGAACACTGAAGCTTTCTTT. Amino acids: CASGTGNTEAFF.

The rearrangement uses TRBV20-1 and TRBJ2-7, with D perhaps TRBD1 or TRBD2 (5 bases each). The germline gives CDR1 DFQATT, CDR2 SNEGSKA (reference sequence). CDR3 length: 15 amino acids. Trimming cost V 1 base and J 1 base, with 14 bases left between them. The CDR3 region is CSARGWDGESYEQYF. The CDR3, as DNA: TGCAGTGCTAGAGGGTGGGACGGAGAATCCTACGAGCAGTACTTC.

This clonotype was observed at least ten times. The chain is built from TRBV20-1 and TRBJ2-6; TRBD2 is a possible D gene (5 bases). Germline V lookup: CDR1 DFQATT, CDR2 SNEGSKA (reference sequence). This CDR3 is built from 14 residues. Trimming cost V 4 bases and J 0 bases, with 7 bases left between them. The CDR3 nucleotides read TGCAGTGCTATGAGGGCCTCTGGGGCCAACGTCCTGACTTTC. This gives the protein CSAMRASGANVLTF.

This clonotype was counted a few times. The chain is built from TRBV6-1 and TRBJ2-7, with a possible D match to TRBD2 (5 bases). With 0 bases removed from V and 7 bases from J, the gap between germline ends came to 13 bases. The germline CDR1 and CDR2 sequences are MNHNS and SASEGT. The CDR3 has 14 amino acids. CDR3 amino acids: CASSEAGPSGEQYV. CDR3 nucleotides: TGTGCCAGCAGTGAAGCAGGGCCGTCGGGGGAGCAGTACGTC.

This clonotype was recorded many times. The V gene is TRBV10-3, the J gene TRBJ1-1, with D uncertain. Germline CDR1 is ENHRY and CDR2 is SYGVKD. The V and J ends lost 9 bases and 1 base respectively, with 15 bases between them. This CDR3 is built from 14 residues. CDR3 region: CAITTGNGNTEAFF. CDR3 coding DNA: TGTGCCATTACTACGGGGAATGGGAACACTGAAGCTTTCTTT.

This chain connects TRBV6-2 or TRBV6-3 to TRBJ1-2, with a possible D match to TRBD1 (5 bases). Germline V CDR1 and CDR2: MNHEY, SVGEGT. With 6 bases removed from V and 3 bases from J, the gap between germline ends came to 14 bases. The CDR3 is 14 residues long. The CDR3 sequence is CASRNRSSDYGYTF. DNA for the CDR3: TGTGCCAGCAGAAACAGGAGTTCCGACTATGGCTACACCTTC.

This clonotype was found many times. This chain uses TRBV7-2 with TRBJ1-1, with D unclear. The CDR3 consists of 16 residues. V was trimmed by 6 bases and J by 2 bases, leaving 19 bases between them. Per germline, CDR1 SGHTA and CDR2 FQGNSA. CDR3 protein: CASRPKRGLSNTEAFF. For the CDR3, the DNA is TGTGCCAGCAGACCGAAACGAGGATTATCCAACACTGAAGCTTTCTTT.

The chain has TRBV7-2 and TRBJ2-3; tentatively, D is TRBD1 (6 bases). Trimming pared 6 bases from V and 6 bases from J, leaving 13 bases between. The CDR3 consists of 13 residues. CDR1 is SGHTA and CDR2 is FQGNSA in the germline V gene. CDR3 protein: CASSPTGWDTQYF. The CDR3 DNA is TGTGCCAGCAGTCCCACAGGGTGGGATACGCAGTATTTT.

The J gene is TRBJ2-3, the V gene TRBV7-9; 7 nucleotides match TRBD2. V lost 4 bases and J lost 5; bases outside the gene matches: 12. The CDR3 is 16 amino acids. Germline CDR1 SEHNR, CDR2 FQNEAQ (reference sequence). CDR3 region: CASSWAGAGDVDTQYF. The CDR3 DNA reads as TGTGCCAGCAGCTGGGCTGGTGCGGGGGATGTAGATACGCAGTATTTT.

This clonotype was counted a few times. CDR3 sequence (DNA): TGTGCCAGCAGCCCACGGGGACAGGCAGGCTACGAGCAGTACTTC. Protein: CASSPRGQAGYEQYF. This chain links TRBV12-3 or TRBV12-4 with TRBJ2-7; 8 nucleotides agree with TRBD1. V lost 6 bases, J lost 3 bases, and 10 bases stayed unmatched. The CDR3 length is 15 residues.

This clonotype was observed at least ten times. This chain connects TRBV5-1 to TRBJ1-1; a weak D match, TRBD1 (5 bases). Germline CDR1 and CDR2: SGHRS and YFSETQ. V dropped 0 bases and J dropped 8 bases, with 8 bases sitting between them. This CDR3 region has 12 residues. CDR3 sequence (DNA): TGCGCCAGCAGCTTGGACAGGTCGGAAGCTTTCTTT. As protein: CASSLDRSEAFF.

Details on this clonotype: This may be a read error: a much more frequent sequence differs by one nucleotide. CDR3 amino acids: CSVGGQFSRDTQYF. In nucleotides, the CDR3 is TGCAGCGTAGGTGGACAGTTTAGCCGCGATACGCAGTATTTT. The chain links TRBV29-1 to TRBJ2-3; possible D gene TRBD1, 6 bases. Trimming removed 6 bases at V and 6 bases at J, with 19 bases between. Germline loops: CDR1 SQVTM, CDR2 ANQGSEA. The CDR3 is 14 amino acids.

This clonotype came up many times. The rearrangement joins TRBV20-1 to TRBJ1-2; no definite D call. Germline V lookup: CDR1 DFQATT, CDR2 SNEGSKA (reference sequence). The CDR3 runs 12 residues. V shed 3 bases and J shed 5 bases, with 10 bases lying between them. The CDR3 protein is CSASSRLYGYTF. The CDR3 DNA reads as TGCAGTGCTAGTTCCAGGCTGTATGGCTACACCTTC.

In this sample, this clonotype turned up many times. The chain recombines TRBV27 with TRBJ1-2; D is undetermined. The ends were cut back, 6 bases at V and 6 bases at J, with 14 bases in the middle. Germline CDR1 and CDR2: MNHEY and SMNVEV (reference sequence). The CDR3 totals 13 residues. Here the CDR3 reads CASSPRTRDGYTF. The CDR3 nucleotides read TGTGCCAGCAGCCCGCGGACTAGGGATGGCTACACCTTC.

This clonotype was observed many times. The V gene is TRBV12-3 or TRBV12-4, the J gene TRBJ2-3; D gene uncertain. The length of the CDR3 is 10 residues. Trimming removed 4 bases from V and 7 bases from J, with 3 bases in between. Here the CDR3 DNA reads TGTGCCAGCAGTTCGAATACGCAGTATTTT. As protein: CASSSNTQYF.

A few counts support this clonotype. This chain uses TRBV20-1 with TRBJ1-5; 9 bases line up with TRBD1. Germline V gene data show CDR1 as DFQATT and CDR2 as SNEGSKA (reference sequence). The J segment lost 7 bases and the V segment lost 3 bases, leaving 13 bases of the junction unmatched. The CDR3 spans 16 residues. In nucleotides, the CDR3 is TGCAGTGCTAGTCGTCCTACCGGGACAGGGTTCCAGCCCCAGCATTTT. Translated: CSASRPTGTGFQPQHF.

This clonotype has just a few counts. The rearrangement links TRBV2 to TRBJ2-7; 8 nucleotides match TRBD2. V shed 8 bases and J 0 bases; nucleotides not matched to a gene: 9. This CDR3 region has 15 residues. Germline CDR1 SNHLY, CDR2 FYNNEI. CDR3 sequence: CASSYERGNSYEQYF. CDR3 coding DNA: TGTGCCAGCTCGTACGAGCGGGGGAACTCCTACGAGCAGTACTTC.

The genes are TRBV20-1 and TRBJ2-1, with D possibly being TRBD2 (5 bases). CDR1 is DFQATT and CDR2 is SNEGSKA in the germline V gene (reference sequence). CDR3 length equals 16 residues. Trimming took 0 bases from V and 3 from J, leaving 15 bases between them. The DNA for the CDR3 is TGCAGTGCTAGAGATCGGAGGACTCTCCACTACAATGAGCAGTTCTTC. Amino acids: CSARDRRTLHYNEQFF.